This TCR beta chain was recorded in a study of TIL therapy for anti-PD-1-resistant metastatic lung cancer. On the study more broadly: Most patients had lung adenocarcinoma.

With 0 bases removed from V and 4 bases from J, the gap between germline ends came to 13 bases. This CDR3 has 16 residues. CDR1 and CDR2 from the germline V gene are MGHRA and YSYEKL. Specified time point: pre-treatment sample, taken before nivolumab and TIL therapy. Sequencing used immunoSEQ v3. Generated by immunoSEQ multiplex PCR, the TCRdb table keeps only in-frame clones and is missing some. The table lists more than 50,000 clones, over 75% of them singletons. The chain combines TRBV4-1 with TRBJ1-3; no firm D call. This clonotype was obtained from a person between 25 and 80 years old with non-small cell lung cancer. This material consisted of blood, taken at baseline. The CDR3: CASSQDRVGWGNTIYF. CDR3 DNA: TGCGCCAGCAGCCAAGATCGGGTAGGGTGGGGAAACACCATATATTTT.